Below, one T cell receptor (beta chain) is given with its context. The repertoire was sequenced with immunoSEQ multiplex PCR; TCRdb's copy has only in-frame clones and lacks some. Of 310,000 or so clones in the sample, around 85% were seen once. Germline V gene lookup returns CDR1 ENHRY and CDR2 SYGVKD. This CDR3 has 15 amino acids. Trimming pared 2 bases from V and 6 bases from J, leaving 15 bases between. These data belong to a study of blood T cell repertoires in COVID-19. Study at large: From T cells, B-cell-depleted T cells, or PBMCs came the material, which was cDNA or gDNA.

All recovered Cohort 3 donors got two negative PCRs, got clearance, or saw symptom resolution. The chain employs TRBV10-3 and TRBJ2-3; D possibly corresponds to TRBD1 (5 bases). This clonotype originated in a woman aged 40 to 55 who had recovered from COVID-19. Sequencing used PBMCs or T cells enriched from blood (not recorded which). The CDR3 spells CAISETTTRQDTQYF. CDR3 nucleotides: TGTGCCATCAGTGAGACGACAACCAGACAGGATACGCAGTATTTT.